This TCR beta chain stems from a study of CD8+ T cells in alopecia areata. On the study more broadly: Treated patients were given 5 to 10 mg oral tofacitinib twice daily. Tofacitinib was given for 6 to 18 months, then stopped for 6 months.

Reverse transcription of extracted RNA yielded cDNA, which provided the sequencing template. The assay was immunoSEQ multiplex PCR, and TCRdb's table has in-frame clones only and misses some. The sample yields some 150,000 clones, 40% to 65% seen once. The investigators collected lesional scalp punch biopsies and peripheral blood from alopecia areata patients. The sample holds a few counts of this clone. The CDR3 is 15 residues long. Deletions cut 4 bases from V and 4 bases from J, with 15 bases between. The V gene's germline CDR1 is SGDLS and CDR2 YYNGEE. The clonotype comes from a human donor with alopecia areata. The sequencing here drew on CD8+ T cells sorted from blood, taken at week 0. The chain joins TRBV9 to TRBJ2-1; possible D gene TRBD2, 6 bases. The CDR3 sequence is CASSPGGTRYNEQFF. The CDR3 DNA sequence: TGTGCCAGCAGCCCAGGTGGGACTCGATACAATGAGCAGTTCTTC.